Shown below are 23 T cell receptor beta chains from a single sample sequenced in a study of blood T cells in healthy people across ages (dated by TCRdb to between 2014 and 2016). Libraries came from 5' RACE. This sample was sequenced with an Illumina HiSeq 2500. A second PCR of roughly 7 to 11 cycles was run with a J-beta primer mix and a sample-barcoded 5' primer. The raw public reads went through TCRdb reprocessing: fastp at Q25, MiXCR clone calling, in-frame beta chains kept. Entries are consolidated by CDR3 protein sequence, retaining the most common genes and DNA. Across this sample there are about 670,000 distinct CDR3 sequences, with 52% seen only once. 13% of the sample lies in the top ten. The sample was blood. The receptors originated from a woman aged 80 or older in good health.

This clonotype was seen at least ten times. The rearrangement links TRBV20-1 to TRBJ2-5; D is unresolved. Per germline, CDR1 DFQATT and CDR2 SNEGSKA (reference sequence). CDR3 length: 14 residues. V gave up 0 bases and J gave up 4 bases, with 12 bases separating them. The CDR3 sequence: CSARDQGRGETQYF. CDR3 DNA sequence: TGCAGTGCTAGAGATCAAGGACGAGGAGAGACCCAGTACTTC.

This clonotype has only a few counts. J is TRBJ1-5 and V is TRBV12-3 or TRBV12-4, with 7 bases identical to TRBD1. The trim removed 5 bases at V and 9 bases at J, leaving 10 bases unmatched. CDR3 length equals 14 residues. The CDR3 nucleotides are TGTGCCAGCAGTGCCCACGACAGGGCTTCGCCCCAGCATTTT. This translates into CASSAHDRASPQHF.

This clonotype has a handful of counts. This may arise from a read error, as a much more abundant clone is one base away. This rearrangement joins TRBV29-1 to TRBJ1-2, with 9 bases fitting TRBD1. The V segment lost 7 bases and the J segment 12 bases; nucleotides outside the gene matches: 12. The CDR3 extends over 12 amino acids. CDR1 is SQVTM and CDR2 is ANQGSEA in the germline V gene. Written as DNA, the CDR3 is TGCAGCGGGGAAAGGACAGGGGAAGGCCACACCTTC. Amino acids: CSGERTGEGHTF.

V is TRBV28 and J is TRBJ1-1, with 8 positions matching TRBD1. Germline V lookup: CDR1 MDHEN, CDR2 SYDVKM. CDR3 size: 17 residues. Trimming cost V 3 bases and J 1 base; bases outside gene matches: 10. The CDR3: CASSFPTRGRKNTEAFF. The CDR3 DNA sequence: TGTGCCAGCAGTTTTCCCACCAGGGGGCGGAAGAACACTGAAGCTTTCTTT.

A remark on this clonotype: A much larger clone sits a single nucleotide away, making a read error possible. This rearrangement joins TRBV12-3 or TRBV12-4 to TRBJ2-7; TRBD2 aligns across 12 bases. This CDR3 is 14 amino acids long. After removal of 10 bases from V and 0 bases from J, the junction contained 4 bases not matched to a gene. The CDR3, as DNA: TGTGCCACGCCGGGACTAGCGGGCTCCTACGAGCAGTACTTC. This encodes CATPGLAGSYEQYF.

This clonotype was picked up many times. The CDR3 DNA sequence: TGTGCCAGCAGTTTAGCGGCCCTCTACGAGCAGTACTTC. Translation gives CASSLAALYEQYF. This rearrangement joins TRBV28 to TRBJ2-7; D is unresolved. CDR3 length: 13 amino acids. Germline CDR1 reads MDHEN; CDR2 reads SYDVKM. V lost 2 bases, J lost 3 bases, and 8 bases lay in between.

In this sample, this clonotype turned up many times. The chain recombines TRBV11-2 with TRBJ2-1; 10 nucleotides agree with TRBD2. After removal of 1 base from V and 8 bases from J, the junction contained 8 bases not matched to a gene. The length of the CDR3 is 16 residues. The germline V gene has CDR1 SGHAT and CDR2 FQNNGV. DNA of the CDR3: TGTGCCAGCAGCTTAGGCCTAGCGGGAGTAGGCGATGAGCAGTTCTTC. As protein: CASSLGLAGVGDEQFF.

There are a few counts of this clonotype. This rearrangement joins TRBV20-1 to TRBJ2-3; D might be TRBD2 (5 bases). V lost 4 bases, J lost 1 base, and 15 bases lay in between. The CDR3 is 15 residues long. The germline CDR1 and CDR2 sequences are DFQATT and SNEGSKA (reference sequence). CDR3 region: CSAILHTGGTDTQYF. DNA for the CDR3: TGCAGTGCTATCCTACATACCGGGGGCACAGATACGCAGTATTTT.

This chain links TRBV18 with TRBJ2-7, with D possibly matching TRBD1 (5 bases). Germline V gene lookup returns CDR1 KGHSH and CDR2 LQKENI. V was shortened by 3 bases and J by 3 bases, with 15 bases between the two germline ends. The CDR3 contains 15 residues. The CDR3 is CASSPQGGHYYEQYF. DNA of the CDR3: TGTGCCAGCTCACCCCAGGGCGGTCATTACTACGAGCAGTACTTC.

Note on this clonotype: A much larger clone differs by one base, so this may be a read error. V is TRBV3-1 and J is TRBJ2-7; TRBD1 might be the D (6 bases). The V gene's germline CDR1 is LGHDT and CDR2 YNNKEL (reference sequence). The CDR3 has 16 residues. The CDR3: CASRQFKLGRGYEQYF. CDR3 bases: TGTGCCAGCCGCCAGTTTAAGCTTGGCAGGGGTTACGAGCAGTACTTC.

As for this clonotype: Just one base apart from a much larger clone, this may be a read error. The rearrangement joins TRBV29-1 to TRBJ1-2; no reliable D call. The CDR3 spans 11 residues. CDR1 is SQVTM, CDR2 ANQGSEA, per germline. CDR3 protein: CGVERRYGYTF. CDR3 sequence (DNA): TGCGGCGTTGAAAGGCGGTATGGCTACACCTTC.

The chain combines TRBV11-2 with TRBJ2-5, with D possibly called TRBD1 or TRBD2 (5 bases each). The closer fit of TRBJ2-7 to the DNA end suggests the J call may be wrong. The CDR3 is 15 residues long. Germline V gene sequence: CDR1 SGHAT, CDR2 FQNNGV. The DNA for the CDR3 is TGTGCCAGCAGCCAAGGGGCTAGCCTTGGGGACGAGCAGTACTTC. It encodes CASSQGASLGDEQYF.

This clonotype was detected once. The V and J genes are TRBV6-5 and TRBJ2-7; D is perhaps TRBD1 (5 bases). Germline CDR1 is MNHEY and CDR2 is SVGAGI. The CDR3 length is 16 residues. V was clipped by 3 bases and J by 2 bases, with 17 bases between them. The CDR3 loop reads CASSYSQGTPTYEQYF. Written as DNA, the CDR3 is TGTGCCAGCAGTTATAGTCAGGGCACACCAACCTACGAGCAGTACTTC.

About this clonotype: A much larger clone differs by one base, so this may be a read error. The chain has TRBV7-2 and TRBJ1-2; no clear D. Germline assignment: CDR1 SGHTA and CDR2 FQGNSA. The CDR3 runs 11 residues. The CDR3 coding sequence is TGTGCCAGCATCCAAGGTGATGGCTACATCTTC. Translating gives CASIQGDGYIF.

At least ten counts were recorded for this clonotype. The chain employs TRBV5-1 and TRBJ2-3; 10 bases are a match to TRBD1. The CDR3 runs 17 residues. Germline lookup yields CDR1 SGHRS and CDR2 YFSETQ. With 4 bases clipped from V and 4 bases from J, the junction kept 12 bases outside the gene matches. The CDR3 loop reads CASSIVGTGVRADTQYF. CDR3 sequence (DNA): TGCGCCAGCAGCATCGTAGGGACAGGGGTTCGTGCAGATACGCAGTATTTT.

The J gene is TRBJ2-5, the V gene TRBV3-1; a weak D match, TRBD1 (5 bases). The J call is uncertain, as TRBJ2-7 better fits the DNA end. The CDR3 length is 13 residues. The germline gives CDR1 LGHDT, CDR2 YNNKEL (reference sequence). The CDR3 bases are TGTGCCAGCAACGCAGGGAACAGCTACGAGCAGTACTTC. Its translation is CASNAGNSYEQYF.

This clonotype was recorded many times. This rearrangement joins TRBV20-1 to TRBJ2-5; D is possibly TRBD2 (5 bases). Trimming pared 4 bases from V and 1 base from J, leaving 7 bases between. Germline V lookup: CDR1 DFQATT, CDR2 SNEGSKA (reference sequence). The CDR3 is 12 amino acids. The CDR3, as DNA: TGCAGTGCTAAACGGGGCCAAGAGACCCAGTACTTC. Protein sequence: CSAKRGQETQYF.

This clonotype has ten or more counts. The chain recombines TRBV20-1 with TRBJ2-3; no clear D. Trimming took 3 bases from V and 9 from J, leaving 19 bases between them. The CDR3 is made up of 14 amino acids. Germline V lookup: CDR1 DFQATT, CDR2 SNEGSKA (reference sequence). CDR3 sequence: CSASQPYQIGTQYF. For the CDR3, the DNA is TGCAGTGCTAGCCAGCCCTACCAAATCGGGACGCAGTATTTT.

Concerning this clonotype: The conserved final phenylalanine or tryptophan is absent from the CDR3, which likely points to a read error. The chain recombines TRBV5-1 with TRBJ2-7, with no clear D. Looked up from germline, CDR1 is SGHRS and CDR2 is YFSETQ. This CDR3 region has 14 residues. The V end was cut by 0 bases, the J end by 2 bases, with 9 bases between. CDR3 nucleotides: TGCGCCAGCAGCTTGGAGGCAGCTACCTACGAGCAGTACATC. Its protein is CASSLEAATYEQYI.

The rearrangement joins TRBV29-1 to TRBJ2-3; D perhaps matches TRBD1 (6 bases). Germline assignment: CDR1 SQVTM and CDR2 ANQGSEA. The V gene lost 1 base and the J gene lost 3 bases, with 11 bases spanning the gap. The CDR3 is made up of 14 amino acids. CDR3 region: CSVEVGGSTDTQYF. CDR3 DNA: TGCAGCGTTGAAGTAGGGGGATCTACAGATACGCAGTATTTT.

This clonotype was detected many times. The chain employs TRBV12-3 or TRBV12-4 and TRBJ2-7; TRBD2 might be the D (5 bases). CDR3 length equals 14 residues. V was clipped by 1 base and J by 1 base, with 8 bases between them. CDR3: CASSLEPGSYEQYF. The CDR3 DNA is TGTGCCAGCAGTTTAGAGCCGGGGTCCTACGAGCAGTACTTC.

There are many counts of this clonotype. The V call is TRBV6-6, the J call TRBJ1-5; D is ambiguous. The CDR3 extends over 12 amino acids. Trimming shortened V by 5 bases and J by 4 bases, and 6 bases separated the two germline ends. Germline V gene data show CDR1 as MNHNY and CDR2 as SVGAGI (reference sequence). The CDR3 reads CASSIGNQPQHF. CDR3 DNA: TGTGCCAGCAGTATAGGTAATCAGCCCCAGCATTTT.

The table lists this clonotype with many counts. The CDR3 bases are TGTGCCATCAAATTCGTGGATGAGCAGTTCTTC. It specifies CAIKFVDEQFF. The chain couples TRBV10-3 to TRBJ2-1; D is unclear. V was trimmed by 7 bases and J by 8 bases, leaving 9 bases between them. This CDR3 is built from 11 residues. CDR1 is ENHRY and CDR2 is SYGVKD in the germline V gene.